Detailed here is one T cell receptor (beta chain). Its antigen is unidentified. Data came from immunoSEQ multiplex PCR; TCRdb stores just in-frame clones and leaves some out. The sample contains about 500,000 clones, roughly 87% of which appear only once. The CDR3 extends over 14 amino acids. CDR1 SGDLS and CDR2 YYNGEE come from the germline V gene. Trimming cost V 1 base and J 7 bases; bases outside gene matches: 5. As for treatment: approximately 18 received Ad26.COV2.S at low or high dose, single or two shots; roughly five received placebo; per-sample allocation not given. On day 63 after the first injection, vaccine and placebo recipients gave samples. Donation was by an adult aged 18-55 years who was in Boston. The data were obtained in a study of Ad26.COV2.S vaccination and SARS-CoV-2 variants. Study-level background: Donor joined the COV1001 Ad26.COV2.S trial arm. Once or twice, 56 days apart, Ad26.COV2.S was delivered intramuscularly.

Study-wide points: Once vaccination had occurred, spike-specific CD8+ and CD4+ T cell responses reportedly showed substantial breadth.

Sequences were derived from peripheral blood, sampled in a trial of Ad26.COV2.S vaccine versus placebo. This chain joins TRBV9 and TRBJ2-1, with 7 positions matching TRBD2. This receptor was identified in a person aged 18-60 years who received the Ad26.COV2.S COVID-19 vaccine or a placebo. CDR3 amino acids: CASSVIGAGNEQFF. CDR3 in DNA: TGTGCCAGCAGCGTAATTGGAGCGGGGAATGAGCAGTTCTTC.